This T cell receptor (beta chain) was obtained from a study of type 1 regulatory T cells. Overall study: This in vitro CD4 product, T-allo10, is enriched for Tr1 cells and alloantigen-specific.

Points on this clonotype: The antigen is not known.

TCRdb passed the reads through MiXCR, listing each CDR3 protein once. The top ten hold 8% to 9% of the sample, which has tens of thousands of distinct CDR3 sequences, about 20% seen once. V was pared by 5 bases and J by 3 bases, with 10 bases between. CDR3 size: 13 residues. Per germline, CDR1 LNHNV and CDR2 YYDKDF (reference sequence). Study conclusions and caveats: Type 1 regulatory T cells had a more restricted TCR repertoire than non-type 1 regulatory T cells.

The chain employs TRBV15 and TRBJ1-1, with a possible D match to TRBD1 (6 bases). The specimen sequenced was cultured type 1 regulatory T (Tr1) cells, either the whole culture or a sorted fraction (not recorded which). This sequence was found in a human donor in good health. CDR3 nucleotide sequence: TGTGCCACCAGCCCGAGGGGGGACACTGAAGCTTTCTTT. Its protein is CATSPRGDTEAFF.